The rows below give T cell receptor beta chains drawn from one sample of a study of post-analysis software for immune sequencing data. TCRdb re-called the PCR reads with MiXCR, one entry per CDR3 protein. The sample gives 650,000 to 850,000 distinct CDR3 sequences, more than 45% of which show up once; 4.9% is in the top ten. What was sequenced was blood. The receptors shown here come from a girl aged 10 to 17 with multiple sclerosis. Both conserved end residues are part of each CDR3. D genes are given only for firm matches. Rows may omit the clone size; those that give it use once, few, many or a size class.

TGTGCCAGCAGCCAAGCACGACGCGTTGAAGCTTTCTTT,CASSQARRVEAFF,NA,NA,TRBV3-1,TRBJ1-1
TGTGCCAGCAGCTTAGGGGGGAGCTCCTACAATGAGCAGTACTTC,CASSLGGSSYNEQYF,NA,few,TRBV7-9,TRBJ2-7
TGTGCCAGCAGTGTCCGGGCAGGGACTGAAGCTTTCTTT,CASSVRAGTEAFF,NA,NA,TRBV12-3/TRBV12-4,TRBJ1-1
TGTGCCAGCAGCGTACACCAGCGGGAAAGGCGCACAGATACGCAGTATTTT,CASSVHQRERRTDTQYF,TRBD2,NA,TRBV9,TRBJ2-3
TGTGCCAGCACCCCCGAACAGGGCCCCTATGGCTACACCTTC,CASTPEQGPYGYTF,NA,few,TRBV6-6,TRBJ1-2
TGTGCCAGCAGTTTTCCTGGATACAATGAGCAGTTCTTC,CASSFPGYNEQFF,NA,few,TRBV12-3/TRBV12-4,TRBJ2-1
TGCGCCAGCAACCGCGGAGGGGATAACTATGGCTACACCTTC,CASNRGGDNYGYTF,NA,NA,TRBV5-1,TRBJ1-2
TGCAGCGCCGCTAGCGGGAGTCGGGATGAGCAGTTCTTC,CSAASGSRDEQFF,TRBD2,NA,TRBV29-1,TRBJ2-1
TGTGCCAGCAGCTCCCAACTAGGTAGCTCCTACGAGCAGTACTTC,CASSSQLGSSYEQYF,NA,NA,TRBV7-9,TRBJ2-7
TGTGCCTGGAGTTACCGACAGGGGGCGGGTGGCTACACCTTC,CAWSYRQGAGGYTF,TRBD1,NA,TRBV30,TRBJ1-2
TGTGCCAGCAGCTTAGCAGTCAGTGGCCCCTACGAGCAGTACTTC,CASSLAVSGPYEQYF,NA,few,TRBV7-2,TRBJ2-7
TGTGCCAGCAGCCCAGACGCCCTAGTCCACGAGCAGTACTTC,CASSPDALVHEQYF,NA,NA,TRBV7-8,TRBJ2-7
TGTGCCAGCAGTGACGGGACTATAGAAGAGACCCAGTACTTC,CASSDGTIEETQYF,TRBD2,NA,TRBV2,TRBJ2-5
TGTGCCAGCAGCTCGCCGAACTATGGCTACACCTTC,CASSSPNYGYTF,NA,few,TRBV7-9,TRBJ1-2